This TCR beta chain stems from a study of T cell repertoires and HLA-DP antigens. Primers targeted 54 TRBV and 13 TRBJ segments. Clones were sequenced by immunoSEQ multiplex PCR, and TCRdb holds only the in-frame ones, with some missing. The repertoire has about 73,000 clones, 80% of them found once; the top ten carry around 1.6%. With regard to this clone: The target antigen is unknown.

Average purity of the negatively selected CD4+ T cells was roughly 98%. Study findings and constraints: Previously undetected clones averaged about 35% and 50% against the two alleles respectively.

Trimming removed 3 bases from V and 4 bases from J; junction bases left unmatched: 9. The CDR3 contains 16 residues. Sequencing input: CD4+ T cells from PBMCs. V is TRBV23-1 and J is TRBJ1-5; 7 bases agree with TRBD1. TRBV23-1 is flagged as an ORF with uncertain function. The receptor comes from a man between 60 and 70 years old in good health and CMV-seronegative. CDR3 coding DNA: TGCGCCAGCAGTCATCAGGGGGAGAGAAAGAATCAGCCCCAGCATTTT. Protein: CASSHQGERKNQPQHF.